This T cell receptor (beta chain) is from a study of blood T cells in healthy people across ages (dated by TCRdb to 2015 to 2017). As for the study more broadly: In model experiments, template switching captured roughly one uniquely barcoded TCR beta cDNA molecule for every two T cells. To track age-related changes in TCR beta repertoire diversity, the study relied on deep sequencing normalized with unique cDNA molecular identifiers. Donors were grouped into four age groups: young (average about 15 years), middle-aged (39), aged (62) and long-lived (about 90). Donors of different ages were randomly distributed across sequencing lanes to avoid experimental bias. For two donors (one aged 18 to 30 and one aged 80 or older), the study analyzed two additional independent replicas of 1 million unique cDNA reads from the same blood draw. Overall study results and their limits: Observed TCR beta diversity per million T cells fell roughly linearly with age, and a significant reduction was already apparent by age roughly 40. Donor CMV infection status was unknown, potentially confounding age-related changes in expanded clonotypes. Compared with the aged group, more naive CD4+ T cells, fewer expanded clones and increased TCR diversity were shown by the long-lived group, suggesting age selection. Since profiling was done on bulk unsorted PBMCs, naive and antigen-experienced compartments could not be conclusively compared. Estimates of total diversity based on one million sequenced T cells were regarded as lower bounds and as underestimates. Observed TCR beta diversity correlated strongly with the percentage of naive T cells measured by flow cytometry.

The library was obtained by 5' RACE. The instrument given in TCRdb is Illumina HiSeq 2500. A second roughly 6 to 11 cycle PCR used a sample-barcoded 5' primer and a J-beta primer mix. A unique molecular identifier was introduced onto each TCR beta cDNA molecule by a template-switch 5' adaptor carrying 12 random nucleotides. At least 2.5 million CDR3-containing paired-end reads were obtained from each sample. All of the RNA was converted into first-strand cDNA using the Mint cDNA synthesis kit, with a TRBC-specific oligonucleotide serving as the primer. Following uracil-DNA glycosylase treatment, a first 18-cycle PCR with universal primers M1SS and BC2_uni_R was performed on all cDNA. In the source study's methods: For normalization, 1 million high-quality reads, each with a distinct molecular identifier, were randomly selected from each sample. Reads with shared molecular identifiers were discarded instead of being binned into consensus sequences. MiTCR, run with a Q25 quality threshold and the strictest error-elimination algorithm, handled CDR3 identification, clonotype clustering and error correction. A nonparametric unseen species model with Euler transformation was used to estimate a lower bound on total TCR beta diversity. TCRdb itself trimmed the public reads at Q25 with fastp, ran MiXCR and retained productive beta chains. When rows share a CDR3 protein, they turn into one entry using the most common DNA and genes. For this entry, the V and J calls and clone size follow TCRdb and not the study's own pipeline. The table for this sample lists approximately 1,100,000 distinct CDR3 sequences; roughly 45% of them were counted only once. The ten most abundant clones make up approximately 17% of the sample.

The donors were a few dozen Caucasian individuals from Russia, aged 6 to 90 years, who were systemically healthy. Ten milliliters of peripheral blood were drawn from each donor into EDTA-treated Vacutainer tubes. Ficoll-Paque density-gradient centrifugation was used to isolate PBMCs, with at least 6.5 million per sample. Trizol reagent was used to extract total RNA from PBMCs, with at least 5 micrograms per sample. Naive CD45RAhigh/CD27high T cell percentages were measured by flow cytometry on a PBMC aliquot from every donor. This clonotype was recorded a few times. Its antigen is not yet known. It has no much larger one-base neighbor in the sample; base qualities were not kept. Per the germline V gene, SQVTM is the CDR1 and ANQGSEA is the CDR2. The CDR3 numbers 11 residues from cysteine through phenylalanine. CDR3 DNA is the only sequence kept; it has 33 bases, read in frame from the first base. The trim is 4 bases for V and 5 bases for J, with a gap of 6 bases between the germline ends.

The chain employs TRBV29-1 and TRBJ2-1; TRBD1 is perhaps the D gene, given 5 matching bases. The TCR sequence derives from a woman in her sixties or seventies in good health. The sequencing input was blood. The nucleotides are TGCAGCGTTGTAGGGGACAATGAGCAGTTCTTC. Translated, this gives CSVVGDNEQFF.